Listed below are T cell receptor beta chains from one sample, sequenced in a study of shared clonotypes between healthy human individuals. Using immunoSEQ multiplex PCR, the repertoire was profiled, and TCRdb retains in-frame clones only, with some absent. Of some 2.1 million clones listed, around 95% are singletons. Sequencing was carried out using naive CD4+ T cells sorted from blood. Source of these receptors: a man aged 18 to 30 in good health. CDR3s include the opening cysteine and the closing phenylalanine or tryptophan. A D gene is named only where the DNA matches it firmly. The size field is filled for only some rows; it gives once, few, many or a size class.

v_gene	j_gene	abundance	d_gene	CDR3aa	CDR3nt
TRBV27	TRBJ2-1	NA	TRBD1	CASRRPGTGYNEQFF	TGTGCCAGCAGACGTCCCGGGACAGGGTACAATGAGCAGTTCTTC
TRBV7-8	TRBJ2-7	NA	NA	CASSLAKASSPYEQYF	TGTGCCAGCAGCTTAGCTAAAGCGAGTTCTCCCTACGAGCAGTACTTC
TRBV5-1	TRBJ2-5	NA	TRBD2	CASREGDYFGETQYF	TGCGCCAGCAGGGAAGGGGACTACTTTGGGGAGACCCAGTACTTC
TRBV18	TRBJ1-4	once	NA	CASSPDLNEKLFF	TGTGCCAGCTCACCTGATCTCAATGAAAAACTGTTTTTT
TRBV6-5	TRBJ2-3	NA	TRBD1	CASSRRQGADTQYF	TGTGCCAGCAGTCGACGACAGGGGGCTGATACGCAGTATTTT
TRBV2	TRBJ2-7	few	NA	CASSASYEQYF	TGTGCCAGCAGTGCGTCCTACGAGCAGTACTTC
TRBV5-1	TRBJ1-1	NA	NA	CASSSALNTEAFF	TGCGCCAGCAGCTCCGCCTTGAACACTGAAGCTTTCTTT
TRBV21-1	TRBJ1-4	NA	NA	CASGRGRKLFF	TGTGCCAGCGGCCGGGGGAGAAAACTGTTTTTT
TRBV10-3	TRBJ2-2	NA	NA	CAISGSDTGELFF	TGTGCCATCAGTGGGAGTGACACCGGGGAGCTGTTTTTT
TRBV28	TRBJ2-2	NA	NA	CASQSAPGTGELFF	TGTGCCAGCCAAAGTGCTCCTGGCACCGGGGAGCTGTTTTTT
TRBV28	TRBJ1-4	NA	NA	CASSATNEKLFF	TGTGCCAGCAGTGCCACTAATGAAAAACTGTTTTTT
TRBV28	TRBJ2-2	NA	NA	CASSLQGFGTGELFF	TGTGCCAGCAGTTTGCAGGGGTTTGGCACCGGGGAGCTGTTTTTT
TRBV10-3	TRBJ1-1	NA	NA	CAISESLGNTEAFF	TGTGCCATCAGTGAGTCACTCGGGAACACTGAAGCTTTCTTT
TRBV7-2	TRBJ2-5	NA	NA	CASSPGTLKETQYF	TGTGCCAGCAGCCCTGGGACGTTAAAAGAGACCCAGTACTTC
TRBV7-2	TRBJ2-3	NA	TRBD1	CASSLVSGGIADTQYF	TGTGCCAGCAGCTTAGTGTCAGGGGGCATCGCAGATACGCAGTATTTT
TRBV7-9	TRBJ2-7	once	NA	CASSLAHLFPGGEQYF	TGTGCCAGCAGCTTAGCCCACCTATTCCCAGGAGGCGAGCAGTACTTC
TRBV6-5	TRBJ1-6	NA	NA	CASSRAGENSPLHF	TGTGCCAGCAGTAGGGCGGGGGAAAATTCACCCCTCCACTTT
TRBV6-5	TRBJ2-5	NA	NA	CASSYSTEETQYF	TGTGCCAGCAGTTACTCGACAGAAGAGACCCAGTACTTC
TRBV7-3	TRBJ2-3	NA	TRBD2	CASSLTLAGPTDTQYF	TGTGCCAGCAGCTTAACACTAGCGGGGCCCACAGATACGCAGTATTTT
TRBV7-2	TRBJ2-3	NA	TRBD2	CASSLLAGVADTQYF	TGTGCCAGCAGCTTATTGGCGGGAGTGGCAGATACGCAGTATTTT
TRBV11-2	TRBJ2-7	NA	TRBD2	CASSPQWGGSYEQYF	TGTGCCAGCAGCCCCCAGTGGGGGGGCTCCTACGAGCAGTACTTC
TRBV19	TRBJ2-7	NA	NA	CASSSVNREVTYEQYF	TGTGCCAGTAGTTCCGTGAACAGGGAGGTAACCTACGAGCAGTACTTC
TRBV21-1	TRBJ1-5	NA	NA	CASRPERDSLNVGGQPQHF	TGTGCCAGCAGGCCGGAAAGGGACTCACTCAACGTAGGCGGTCAGCCCCAGCATTTT
TRBV6-5	TRBJ2-7	NA	TRBD2	CASSQTSGSSYEQYF	TGTGCCAGCAGCCAAACTAGCGGGTCCTCCTACGAGCAGTACTTC
TRBV4-1	TRBJ1-1	NA	NA	CASSQPFAGVPGEAFF	TGCGCCAGCAGCCAACCCTTCGCGGGGGTCCCCGGTGAAGCTTTCTTT
TRBV28	TRBJ1-5	many	NA	CASSLGGTGQPQHF	TGTGCCAGCAGTCTTGGAGGGACGGGTCAGCCCCAGCATTTT
TRBV7-2	TRBJ2-2	NA	TRBD2	CASSSTGLAGRRTGELFF	TGTGCCAGCAGCTCTACCGGACTAGCGGGACGTCGGACCGGGGAGCTGTTTTTT
TRBV28	TRBJ2-7	NA	TRBD1	CASRTGGVYEQYF	TGTGCCAGCAGGACAGGGGGTGTCTACGAGCAGTACTTC
TRBV7-9	TRBJ1-3	NA	TRBD1	CASSAGTGIQSGGNTIYF	TGTGCCAGCAGCGCCGGGACAGGGATACAGTCAGGGGGAAACACCATATATTTT
TRBV25-1	TRBJ2-2	NA	NA	CASSGTAGGELFF	TGTGCCAGCAGTGGAACAGCAGGGGGGGAGCTGTTTTTT
TRBV6-1	TRBJ1-1	NA	NA	CASLPGGGAAEAFF	TGTGCCAGCTTACCCGGAGGAGGGGCGGCTGAAGCTTTCTTT
TRBV7-8	TRBJ1-1	NA	NA	CASSRQVNTEAFF	TGTGCCAGCAGCCGACAGGTGAACACTGAAGCTTTCTTT
TRBV2	TRBJ2-4	once	NA	CASSVQGGTGDIQYF	TGTGCCAGCAGTGTCCAAGGCGGGACTGGGGACATTCAGTACTTC
TRBV7-7	TRBJ2-5	NA	TRBD2	CASSVGTSGQETQYF	TGTGCTAGCAGCGTCGGGACTAGCGGGCAAGAGACCCAGTACTTC
TRBV7-3	TRBJ2-7	NA	TRBD1	CASSLRGQGISYEQYF	TGTGCCAGCAGCTTAAGGGGACAGGGGATCTCCTACGAGCAGTACTTC
TRBV7-2	TRBJ1-6	NA	NA	CASIGQLNSPLHF	TGTGCCAGCATTGGACAGCTAAATTCACCCCTCCACTTT
TRBV29-1	TRBJ1-1	NA	TRBD1	CSVCSGGGTEAFF	TGCAGCGTTTGCTCAGGGGGTGGGACTGAAGCTTTCTTT
TRBV9	TRBJ2-7	NA	NA	CASSRDGEQYF	TGTGCCAGCAGCAGGGACGGAGAGCAGTACTTC
TRBV6-5	TRBJ1-1	NA	NA	CASSSQGFGNTEAFF	TGTGCCAGCAGTTCACAGGGCTTTGGGAACACTGAAGCTTTCTTT
TRBV2	TRBJ2-1	NA	TRBD2	CASTGGGLAVNEQFF	TGTGCCAGCACCGGGGGAGGACTAGCGGTCAATGAGCAGTTCTTC
TRBV30	TRBJ1-1	NA	NA	CAWSEGKNTEAFF	TGTGCCTGGAGCGAGGGAAAAAACACTGAAGCTTTCTTT
TRBV7-7	TRBJ2-7	NA	NA	CASSVGSSYEQYF	TGTGCTAGCAGCGTCGGTAGCTCCTACGAGCAGTACTTC
TRBV5-6	TRBJ2-3	NA	NA	CASSFRGADTQYF	TGTGCCAGCAGCTTTAGAGGTGCGGATACGCAGTATTTT
TRBV18	TRBJ1-3	NA	NA	CASSTGGPGSGNTIYF	TGTGCCAGCTCAACCGGAGGACCGGGCTCTGGAAACACCATATATTTT
TRBV6-1	TRBJ2-7	NA	TRBD1	CASSRPGTATYEQYF	TGTGCCAGCAGCCGGCCCGGGACAGCCACTTACGAGCAGTACTTC
TRBV19	TRBJ1-1	NA	NA	CASSLGTNTEAFF	TGTGCCAGTAGTCTGGGGACGAACACTGAAGCTTTCTTT
TRBV27	TRBJ1-6	NA	NA	CASSLEVNSPLHF	TGTGCCAGCAGTTTAGAGGTTAATTCACCCCTCCACTTT
TRBV7-9	TRBJ1-1	NA	NA	CASSLDFAEAFF	TGTGCCAGCAGCTTAGATTTTGCTGAAGCTTTCTTT
TRBV25-1	TRBJ2-1	NA	TRBD1	CASSGRQGSNNEQFF	TGTGCCAGCAGTGGACGACAGGGAAGCAACAATGAGCAGTTCTTC
TRBV9	TRBJ2-3	NA	TRBD2	CASSVGGGGAADTQYF	TGTGCCAGCAGCGTAGGTGGCGGGGGGGCCGCAGATACGCAGTATTTT
TRBV6-1	TRBJ2-7	NA	NA	CASSERTELGEQYF	TGTGCCAGCAGTGAACGGACAGAATTGGGCGAGCAGTACTTC
TRBV5-1	TRBJ1-3	NA	NA	CASSPGADSRSGNTIYF	TGCGCCAGCAGCCCCGGGGCCGACAGTCGCTCTGGAAACACCATATATTTT
TRBV30	TRBJ2-7	NA	TRBD2	CAWSVQGLAGVATYEQYF	TGTGCCTGGAGTGTACAGGGGCTAGCGGGGGTCGCAACCTACGAGCAGTACTTC
TRBV5-4	TRBJ1-1	NA	NA	CASSARGEPEAFF	TGTGCCAGCAGCGCCCGGGGGGAACCTGAAGCTTTCTTT